This T cell receptor beta chain was captured by sequencing in a study of human T cells and chemical hapten exposure. On the study more broadly: Throughout a study of 20 to 25 weeks, patients underwent weekly scalp administration of diphenylcyclopropenone doses.

Each cDNA molecule in the library carried unique molecular identifiers. TCRdb called the RACE reads again in MiXCR, with one record for every CDR3 protein. The sample carries roughly 200,000 distinct CDR3 sequences, around a quarter recorded once. The germline V gene has CDR1 DFQATT and CDR2 SNEGSKA (reference sequence). V shed 6 bases and J 1 base; nucleotides not matched to a gene: 12. The CDR3 contains 17 residues. Regarding time point: patch test 3, about 24 weeks after DPC sensitization. Treatment given: therapeutic diphenylcyclopropenone sensitization with weekly scalp DPC. The table lists this clonotype with a few counts.

The input for sequencing was whole blood, taken in connection with sensitization to the hapten diphenylcyclopropenone (DPC). This chain uses TRBV20-1 with TRBJ2-5, with 12 positions matching TRBD2. This TCR derives from a woman between 40 and 55 years old with alopecia areata. Some clones in this sample may be carry-over from other donors' samples. The CDR3 here is CSAPQLAGGPSQETQYF. CDR3 DNA sequence: TGCAGTGCACCACAACTAGCGGGAGGACCCAGCCAAGAGACCCAGTACTTC.